This TCR beta chain emerged from a study of graft-versus-host responses after intestinal transplantation. Study context: In this cohort, recipients had multivisceral, liver-intestinal, or isolated intestinal transplants.

Comments on this clone: The antigen is not known.

Study-wide points: The marrow of recipients harbored GvH clones, and ileum or blood showed some of them first. High graft-versus-host to host-versus-graft clonal ratios were found in allografts of patients who had graft-donor T cell macrochimerism.

Assay: immunoSEQ multiplex PCR; the TCRdb copy retains only in-frame clones and omits some. The sample yields some 130,000 clones, 90% to 95% seen once. The CDR3 runs to 14 residues. Germline V gene lookup returns CDR1 SGDLS and CDR2 YYNGEE. After removal of 4 bases from V and 5 bases from J, the junction contained 4 bases not matched to a gene. This TCR was recovered from a human donor who received an intestinal transplant. This specimen was unstimulated CD8+ T cells sorted from spleen or lymph node cells, taken before intestinal transplant. V gene TRBV9 combines with J gene TRBJ2-1; 9 bases are shared with TRBD2. CDR3 region: CASSLLAGDNEQFF. CDR3 nucleotides: TGTGCCAGCAGCTTACTAGCGGGTGACAATGAGCAGTTCTTC. The full variable domain, with the rest looked up from reference TRBV9 and TRBJ2-1, is DSGVTQTPKHLITATGQRVTLRCSPRSGDLSVYWYQQSLDQGLQFLIQYYNGEERAKGNILERFSAQQFPDLHSELNLSSLELGDSALYFCASSLLAGDNEQFFGPGTRLTVL.